Each of the 32 T cell receptor beta chains below was sequenced from the same sample in a study of human T cells and chemical hapten exposure. TCRdb fed the RACE reads into MiXCR, producing one record per CDR3 protein. This sample has approximately 350,000 distinct CDR3 sequences, with about 6.3% found just once. As for time point: patch test 2, 6 weeks after DPC sensitization. Treatment indicated: therapeutic diphenylcyclopropenone sensitization with weekly scalp DPC. The material sequenced was whole blood, taken in connection with sensitization to the hapten diphenylcyclopropenone (DPC). These receptors came from a young woman with alopecia areata. Some clones in this sample may be carry-over from other donors' samples.

This clonotype showed up many times. This chain connects TRBV12-3 or TRBV12-4 to TRBJ1-3, with D tentatively TRBD1 (6 bases). The CDR3 runs 14 residues. V gave up 4 bases and J gave up 4 bases, with 11 bases separating them. CDR3: CASSSVTGGNTIYF. DNA for the CDR3: TGTGCCAGCAGTTCGGTGACAGGAGGAAACACCATATATTTT.

This clonotype is medium-sized. The chain links TRBV29-1 to TRBJ1-1, with TRBD1 as a possible D gene (6 bases). The length of the CDR3 is 13 residues. The germline V gene has CDR1 SQVTM and CDR2 ANQGSEA. With 3 bases removed from V and 4 bases from J, the gap between germline ends came to 12 bases. The CDR3 is CSVEEGGGTEAFF. CDR3 in DNA: TGCAGCGTTGAGGAGGGGGGAGGCACTGAAGCTTTCTTT.

The genes are TRBV6-5 and TRBJ2-7; possibly TRBD1 for D (6 bases). This CDR3 is 15 amino acids long. Trimming removed 2 bases at V and 2 bases at J, with 13 bases between. Germline V gene data show CDR1 as MNHEY and CDR2 as SVGAGI. In DNA, the CDR3 is TGTGCCAGCAGTTACGCCCGACAGGCCCCCTACGAGCAGTACTTC. This encodes CASSYARQAPYEQYF.

This clonotype showed up many times. The chain links TRBV6-5 to TRBJ1-2; 8 positions match TRBD1. The CDR3 is 15 residues long. V lost 5 bases to trimming and J lost 4 bases; unmatched junction nucleotides: 9. CDR1 and CDR2 (germline): MNHEY, SVGAGI. The CDR3 protein is CASSPLRGPGYGYTF. The DNA of the CDR3 is TGTGCCAGCAGTCCACTCAGGGGGCCAGGCTATGGCTACACCTTC.

This clonotype was observed at least ten times. J is TRBJ1-2 and V is TRBV7-2; no reliable D call. Germline loops: CDR1 SGHTA, CDR2 FQGNSA. V lost 1 base to trimming and J lost 11 bases, with 11 bases between them. The CDR3 length is 12 residues. The CDR3 is CASSLGNLFYTF. CDR3 bases: TGTGCCAGCAGCTTAGGAAACCTATTTTACACCTTC.

The chain carries TRBV20-1 and TRBJ1-6; 9 bases are shared with TRBD1. The CDR3 consists of 15 residues. V shed 6 bases and J 7 bases; nucleotides not matched to a gene: 10. Germline CDR1 reads DFQATT; CDR2 reads SNEGSKA (reference sequence). The CDR3 DNA follows: TGCAGTGCCCCCTCCGGAACAGGGGGCAATTCACCCCTCCACTTT. This sequence encodes CSAPSGTGGNSPLHF.

In its sample, this clonotype was seen many times. V usage is TRBV24-1 and J usage is TRBJ2-3; D is undetermined. Trimming stripped 0 bases from V and 2 bases from J, with 17 bases between. CDR1 is KGHDR and CDR2 is SFDVKD in the germline V gene. The CDR3 extends over 18 amino acids. CDR3 DNA sequence: TGTGCCACCAGTGATTTGGTCTGCAGGACGAAACTCACAGATACGCAGTATTTT. Protein: CATSDLVCRTKLTDTQYF.

In this sample, this clonotype turned up many times. The J gene is TRBJ1-2, the V gene TRBV12-3 or TRBV12-4, with TRBD1 as a possible D gene (5 bases). The CDR3 has 15 residues. Trimming left V 1 base short and J 3 bases short, with 12 bases between. The CDR3 bases are TGTGCCAGCAGTTTAGAAGGGGCCGTCGACTATGGCTACACCTTC. Amino acids: CASSLEGAVDYGYTF.

The rearrangement links TRBV5-4 to TRBJ2-7; no firm D call. The CDR3 covers 14 residues. CDR1 is SGHNT and CDR2 is YYREEE in the germline V gene (reference sequence). V lost 0 bases and J 0 bases, leaving 7 bases between the germline ends. The CDR3 coding sequence is TGTGCCAGCAGCTTGGTCGGGCCCTCCTACGAGCAGTACTTC. Translation: CASSLVGPSYEQYF.

This clonotype showed up just a few times. The chain uses TRBV6-1 and TRBJ1-2, with 9 bases lining up with TRBD1. V dropped 4 bases and J dropped 3; count of bases not matched to a gene: 12. The CDR3 has 17 residues. Germline assignment: CDR1 MNHNS and CDR2 SASEGT. The CDR3 DNA is TGTGCCAGCAGTGGCGGGACAGGGAGCCCTCTCTACTATGGCTACACCTTC. Translation: CASSGGTGSPLYYGYTF.

This clonotype was counted a few times. The chain recombines TRBV7-2 with TRBJ2-5; 12 positions agree with TRBD2. Germline V lookup: CDR1 SGHTA, CDR2 FQGNSA. V trimming: 5 bases; J trimming: 4 bases; junction bases outside the gene matches: 17. The CDR3 length is 19 residues. The CDR3 spells CASSAAIGASGGATETQYF. In nucleotides, the CDR3 is TGTGCCAGCAGCGCCGCGATCGGGGCTAGCGGGGGGGCCACAGAGACCCAGTACTTC.

This clonotype was observed at least ten times. The genes are TRBV3-1 and TRBJ1-5, with D possibly being TRBD1 (5 bases). The V gene lost 0 bases and the J gene lost 6 bases, with 12 bases spanning the gap. CDR3 length equals 15 residues. In germline, CDR1 is LGHDT, CDR2 YNNKEL (reference sequence). The CDR3 is CASSQEGAGVQPQHF. The CDR3 region has the DNA TGTGCCAGCAGCCAAGAAGGGGCAGGCGTTCAGCCCCAGCATTTT.

This clonotype was picked up many times. The J gene is TRBJ1-5, the V gene TRBV4-3; 8 bases align to TRBD1. V was clipped by 3 bases and J by 5 bases; unmatched bases: 6. The CDR3 sequence is 15 residues long. CDR1 and CDR2 from the germline V gene are LGHNA and YSLEER. This chain's CDR3 is CASSQSPGQDQPQHF. In nucleotides, the CDR3 is TGCGCCAGCAGCCAGTCTCCGGGACAGGATCAGCCCCAGCATTTT.

The rearrangement uses TRBV28 and TRBJ2-1, with TRBD2 identical over 9 bases. V shed 4 bases and J 2 bases; nucleotides not matched to a gene: 15. The CDR3 runs 19 residues. CDR1 is MDHEN and CDR2 is SYDVKM in the germline V gene. DNA of the CDR3: TGTGCCAGCAGTTCCACGAGAGCGGGGGGCCTTGGTACCTACAATGAGCAGTTCTTC. It codes for CASSSTRAGGLGTYNEQFF.

This chain joins TRBV12-3 or TRBV12-4 and TRBJ2-3; D tentatively fits TRBD1 or TRBD2 (6 bases each). Trimming removed 2 bases from V and 1 base from J, with 13 bases in between. This CDR3 contains 16 residues. CDR3 amino acids: CASSLSGGPGTDTQYF. The DNA for the CDR3 is TGTGCCAGCAGTTTAAGTGGGGGGCCGGGCACAGATACGCAGTATTTT.

This clonotype was seen at least ten times. The chain links TRBV4-3 to TRBJ2-5; 9 bases are a match to TRBD2. Trimming at V came to 4 bases and at J to 3 bases, leaving 12 bases not matched to a gene. Germline V gives CDR1 LGHNA, CDR2 YSLEER. The CDR3 is made up of 17 amino acids. In DNA form, the CDR3 reads TGCGCCAGCAGCCGCGGGCTAGCGGGGATTCAGGAAGAGACCCAGTACTTC. The encoded protein is CASSRGLAGIQEETQYF.

This chain connects TRBV6-1 to TRBJ1-5; possible D gene TRBD1, 5 bases. Trimming shortened V by 8 bases and J by 3 bases, and 17 bases separated the two germline ends. Germline V gene lookup returns CDR1 MNHNS and CDR2 SASEGT. The CDR3 has 15 amino acids. The CDR3 spells CASGFGRGLNQPQHF. The CDR3 DNA reads as TGTGCCAGCGGTTTCGGTAGGGGCCTCAATCAGCCCCAGCATTTT.

This clonotype was counted a few times. The V gene is TRBV10-3, the J gene TRBJ2-1; 8 bases align to TRBD2. The length of the CDR3 is 16 residues. Trimming removed 6 bases from V and 6 bases from J; junction bases left unmatched: 13. Germline CDR1 ENHRY, CDR2 SYGVKD. The CDR3 reads CAIRSGGSGGVNEQFF. The CDR3 coding sequence is TGTGCCATCAGATCTGGCGGCAGCGGGGGTGTCAATGAGCAGTTCTTC.

This clonotype was recorded a few times. The chain combines TRBV28 with TRBJ2-7, with a possible D match to TRBD2 (7 bases). Trimming removed 7 bases at V and 2 bases at J, with 18 bases between. The CDR3 contains 15 residues. CDR1 is MDHEN and CDR2 is SYDVKM in the germline V gene. The CDR3 reads CASTQGGGTPYEQYF. CDR3 sequence (DNA): TGTGCCAGCACCCAAGGGGGGGGAACACCCTACGAGCAGTACTTC.

This clonotype was counted at least ten times. This sequence joins TRBV19 and TRBJ1-1; TRBD1 aligns across 9 bases. The junction had 15 bases not matched to a gene; V was cut back by 6 bases and J by 7 bases. CDR3 length equals 16 residues. Germline CDR1 LNHDA, CDR2 SQIVND (reference sequence). CDR3 loop: CASRLQGAAAAFEAFF. The DNA of the CDR3 is TGTGCCAGTAGGTTACAGGGGGCGGCGGCGGCCTTTGAAGCTTTCTTT.

This clonotype was detected many times. The chain carries TRBV20-1 and TRBJ1-2; tentatively, D is TRBD1 (5 bases). Germline assignment: CDR1 DFQATT and CDR2 SNEGSKA (reference sequence). This CDR3 has 12 residues. V was shortened by 6 bases and J by 1 base, with 9 bases between the two germline ends. CDR3 bases: TGCAGTGCCCCGACAGTTAACTATGGCTACACCTTC. Protein product: CSAPTVNYGYTF.

This clonotype showed up many times. V usage is TRBV5-1 and J usage is TRBJ1-1; unclear D gene. The CDR3 extends over 14 amino acids. The germline CDR1 and CDR2 sequences are SGHRS and YFSETQ. Trimming shortened V by 1 base and J by 1 base, and 8 bases separated the two germline ends. The CDR3 DNA is TGCGCCAGCAGCTTGAAGTGGCAGAACACTGAAGCTTTCTTT. Its translation is CASSLKWQNTEAFF.

V gene TRBV29-1 combines with J gene TRBJ2-1; D is tentatively TRBD1 or TRBD2 (6 bases each). Germline loops: CDR1 SQVTM, CDR2 ANQGSEA. The V end lost 6 bases, the J end lost 0 bases, and 15 bases lay between the germline ends. The CDR3 runs 15 residues. The DNA of the CDR3 is TGCAGCGTGTTCGGGGGCCTTAGCTCCTACAATGAGCAGTTCTTC. Amino acid sequence: CSVFGGLSSYNEQFF.

V and J are TRBV10-3 and TRBJ2-4; TRBD1 is a possible D gene (5 bases). Germline V lookup: CDR1 ENHRY, CDR2 SYGVKD. The V and J ends lost 3 bases and 1 base respectively, with 7 bases between them. The CDR3 is made up of 14 amino acids. This CDR3 reads CAISESGAKNIQYF. The CDR3 DNA sequence: TGTGCCATCAGTGAATCAGGGGCCAAAAACATTCAGTACTTC.

This clonotype was observed a few times. V gene TRBV13 combines with J gene TRBJ2-5; 14 bases fit TRBD2. V lost 4 bases and J lost 5; bases outside the gene matches: 9. The CDR3 consists of 17 residues. The germline V gene encodes CDR1 PRHDT and CDR2 FYEKMQ (reference sequence). CDR3 nucleotides: TGTGCCAGCAGCTCAAGGACTAGCGGGGGGATAGGCGAGACCCAGTACTTC. Encoded protein: CASSSRTSGGIGETQYF.

This clonotype occurred a few times. The chain combines TRBV5-1 with TRBJ2-7; no reliable D call. Between the trimmed V and J ends, which lost 4 bases and 4 bases, there was a span of 6 bases. Germline V gives CDR1 SGHRS, CDR2 YFSETQ. The CDR3 is 11 residues long. The CDR3 DNA follows: TGCGCCAGCAGCCCGAGGTACGAGCAGTACTTC. It encodes CASSPRYEQYF. Supplemented by reference TRBV5-1 and TRBJ2-7, the full variable domain reads KAGVTQTPRYLIKTRGQQVTLSCSPISGHRSVSWYQQTPGQGLQFLFEYFSETQRNKGNFPGRFSGRQFSNSRSEMNVSTLELGDSALYLCASSPRYEQYFGPGTRLTVT.

This clonotype was observed a handful of times. The chain uses TRBV10-3 and TRBJ1-5; 9 bases agree with TRBD1. The length of the CDR3 is 13 residues. Germline loops: CDR1 ENHRY, CDR2 SYGVKD. The J segment lost 5 bases and the V segment lost 9 bases, leaving 5 bases of the junction unmatched. The CDR3 DNA reads as TGTGCCATACAGGGACAGGGTGATCAGCCCCAGCATTTT. Protein sequence: CAIQGQGDQPQHF.

This clonotype was picked up a small number of times. The chain has TRBV20-1 and TRBJ2-3, with a possible D match to TRBD1 (5 bases). V was pared by 6 bases and J by 0 bases, with 13 bases between. This CDR3 is 14 amino acids long. The germline CDR1 and CDR2 sequences are DFQATT and SNEGSKA (reference sequence). The CDR3 region has the DNA TGCAGTGCCCATCTGCCAGGGAGCACAGATACGCAGTATTTT. Amino acids: CSAHLPGSTDTQYF.

Only a few counts were recorded for this clonotype. The chain joins TRBV5-5 to TRBJ2-3, with D perhaps matching TRBD2 (5 bases). V dropped 4 bases and J dropped 8 bases, with 14 bases sitting between them. Per the germline V gene, CDR1 is SGHKS and CDR2 is YYEKEE (reference sequence). The CDR3 sequence is 13 residues long. Here the CDR3 DNA reads TGTGCCAGCAGCCCGGACTCCTCAGTTACGCAGTATTTT. This gives the protein CASSPDSSVTQYF.

The chain joins TRBV28 to TRBJ2-2; 9 bases map to TRBD1. V lost 5 bases and J lost 7; bases outside the gene matches: 8. The CDR3 runs 15 residues. Germline CDR1 and CDR2: MDHEN and SYDVKM. The CDR3 protein is CASSHRGHPIGELFF. The CDR3 DNA sequence: TGTGCCAGCAGTCACAGGGGGCATCCGATCGGGGAGCTGTTTTTT. Looking up the rest from reference TRBV28 and TRBJ2-2 gives the full variable domain: DVKVTQSSRYLVKRTGEKVFLECVQDMDHENMFWYRQDPGLGLRLIYFSYDVKMKEKGDIPEGYSVSREKKERFSLILESASTNQTSMYLCASSHRGHPIGELFFGEGSRLTVL.

The V gene is TRBV10-3, the J gene TRBJ2-3; the match to TRBD2 covers 10 bases. The V gene's germline CDR1 is ENHRY and CDR2 SYGVKD. V dropped 10 bases and J dropped 0; count of bases not matched to a gene: 7. This CDR3 region has 15 residues. CDR3 DNA: TGTGCCACTAGCGGGAGAACGCCTAGCACAGATACGCAGTATTTT. Protein: CATSGRTPSTDTQYF.

This clonotype occurred many times. J is TRBJ2-1 and V is TRBV12-3 or TRBV12-4; 8 bases line up with TRBD2. The CDR3 contains 14 residues. V lost 6 bases, J lost 6 bases, and 7 bases stayed unmatched. The CDR3 nucleotides are TGTGCCAGCAGCGCGGGGGGCCCCGTCAATGAGCAGTTCTTC. Translation gives CASSAGGPVNEQFF.